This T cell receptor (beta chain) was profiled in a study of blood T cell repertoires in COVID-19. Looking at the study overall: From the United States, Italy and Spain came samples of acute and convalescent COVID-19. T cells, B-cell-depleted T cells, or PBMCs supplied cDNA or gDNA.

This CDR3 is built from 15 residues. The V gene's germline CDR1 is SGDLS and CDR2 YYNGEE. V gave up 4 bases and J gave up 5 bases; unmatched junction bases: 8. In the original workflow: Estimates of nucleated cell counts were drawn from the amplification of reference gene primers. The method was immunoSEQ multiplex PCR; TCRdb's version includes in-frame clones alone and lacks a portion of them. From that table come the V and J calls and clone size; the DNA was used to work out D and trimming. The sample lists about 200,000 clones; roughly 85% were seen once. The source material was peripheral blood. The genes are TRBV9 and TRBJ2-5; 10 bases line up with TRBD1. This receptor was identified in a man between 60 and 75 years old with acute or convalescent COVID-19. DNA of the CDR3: TGTGCCAGCAGCACCCGACAGGGGGCGGGGGAGACCCAGTACTTC. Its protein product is CASSTRQGAGETQYF.